This T cell receptor beta chain was sequenced during a study of T-cell reconstitution after alpha-beta-depleted transplantation in children. The CDR3 spans 15 residues. V was trimmed by 6 bases and J by 0 bases, leaving 14 bases between them. Looked up from germline, CDR1 is MNHNS and CDR2 is SASEGT. For TCRbeta, the library was prepared with unique molecular identifiers. Using its own MiXCR run on the PCR reads, TCRdb lists one record per CDR3 protein. The sample lists about 600,000 distinct CDR3 sequences; approximately 10% were seen once. The sequence came from a human donor who donated a stem cell graft to a child with acute myeloid leukemia. Sample: PBMCs from the stem cell graft donor, taken from the stem cell graft. The chain couples TRBV6-1 to TRBJ1-2; D is ambiguous. CDR3 loop: CASRALGLTNYGYTF. The DNA of the CDR3 is TGTGCCAGCAGGGCCCTTGGGCTTACTAACTATGGCTACACCTTC.